These T cell receptor beta chains were read from a single sample in a study of T-cell reconstitution after alpha-beta-depleted transplantation in children. TCRdb re-derived calls from the PCR reads in MiXCR, one entry per CDR3 protein. The sample shows around 600,000 distinct CDR3 sequences, more than 20% of them seen only once. Sequences were derived from PBMCs, mostly from graft donor cells, sampled 360 days after TCRalphabeta/CD19-depleted stem cell transplant. These receptors came from a boy in the first two years of life who had a stem cell transplant for acute myeloid leukemia, so the T cells may come from the graft donor. CDR3s include the opening cysteine and the closing phenylalanine or tryptophan. The D gene is left open where the match is weak. Clone size, where shown, is once, few, many, or a class for clones that have expanded.

J gene: TRBJ2-3; V gene: TRBV13; clone size: -; D gene: -; CDR3 protein: CASSPRQGPSHRWDHNTDTQYF; CDR3 DNA: TGTGCCAGCAGCCCCCGGCAGGGGCCTTCTCACCGGTGGGATCACAACACAGATACGCAGTATTTT
J gene: TRBJ2-1; V gene: TRBV11-2; clone size: -; D gene: TRBD2; CDR3 protein: CASSLQRGHYNEQFF; CDR3 DNA: TGTGCCAGCAGCCTCCAGCGGGGGCATTACAATGAGCAGTTCTTC
J gene: TRBJ1-4; V gene: TRBV20-1; clone size: -; D gene: TRBD1; CDR3 protein: CSAGGTGETNEKLFF; CDR3 DNA: TGCAGTGCTGGCGGGACAGGGGAGACTAATGAAAAACTGTTTTTT
J gene: TRBJ1-1; V gene: TRBV12-3/TRBV12-4; clone size: -; D gene: -; CDR3 protein: CATKRTANTEAFF; CDR3 DNA: TGTGCCACCAAAAGGACAGCGAACACTGAAGCTTTCTTT
J gene: TRBJ1-2; V gene: TRBV12-3/TRBV12-4; clone size: few; D gene: TRBD1; CDR3 protein: CASSWTGRAYGYTF; CDR3 DNA: TGTGCCAGCAGTTGGACAGGGCGGGCGTACGGCTACACCTTC
J gene: TRBJ2-7; V gene: TRBV11-2; clone size: many; D gene: TRBD2; CDR3 protein: CASSYRSSGAVYEQYF; CDR3 DNA: TGTGCCAGCAGCTATAGATCTAGCGGGGCCGTATACGAGCAGTACTTC
J gene: TRBJ2-3; V gene: TRBV5-1; clone size: few; D gene: -; CDR3 protein: CASSLTAYTDTQYF; CDR3 DNA: TGCGCCAGCAGCTTAACAGCCTACACAGATACGCAGTATTTT
J gene: TRBJ1-6; V gene: TRBV20-1; clone size: many; D gene: -; CDR3 protein: CSARDQGTGNSPLHF; CDR3 DNA: TGCAGTGCTAGAGATCAAGGGACGGGAAATTCACCCCTCCACTTT
J gene: TRBJ2-1; V gene: TRBV10-3; clone size: few; D gene: -; CDR3 protein: CATRSSLSSYNEQFF; CDR3 DNA: TGTGCCACGAGGTCTAGCTTAAGCTCCTACAATGAGCAGTTCTTC
J gene: TRBJ2-2; V gene: TRBV20-1; clone size: few; D gene: -; CDR3 protein: CSARAQGFYTGELFF; CDR3 DNA: TGCAGTGCTAGGGCTCAGGGCTTTTATACCGGGGAGCTGTTTTTT
J gene: TRBJ2-1; V gene: TRBV15; clone size: many; D gene: -; CDR3 protein: CATSRAGGASKQFF; CDR3 DNA: TGTGCCACCAGCAGAGCAGGGGGGGCCTCCAAGCAGTTCTTC
J gene: TRBJ1-2; V gene: TRBV18; clone size: many; D gene: -; CDR3 protein: CASSPSGAHPEYGYTF; CDR3 DNA: TGTGCCAGCTCACCATCGGGGGCCCATCCCGAATATGGCTACACCTTC
J gene: TRBJ1-3; V gene: TRBV20-1; clone size: -; D gene: -; CDR3 protein: CSARVAGPGNTIYF; CDR3 DNA: TGCAGTGCTAGAGTGGCAGGGCCTGGAAACACCATATATTTT
J gene: TRBJ2-1; V gene: TRBV12-3/TRBV12-4; clone size: -; D gene: TRBD2; CDR3 protein: CASSPQGGAYDEQFF; CDR3 DNA: TGTGCCAGCAGCCCCCAGGGAGGGGCATACGATGAGCAGTTCTTC
J gene: TRBJ2-3; V gene: TRBV27; clone size: -; D gene: TRBD1; CDR3 protein: CASGTGGINTDTQYF; CDR3 DNA: TGTGCCAGTGGGACAGGGGGGATAAACACAGATACGCAGTATTTT
J gene: TRBJ2-5; V gene: TRBV20-1; clone size: few; D gene: TRBD1; CDR3 protein: CSASDRAQETQYF; CDR3 DNA: TGCAGTGCTTCGGACAGGGCTCAAGAGACCCAGTACTTC
J gene: TRBJ1-2; V gene: TRBV6-2/TRBV6-3; clone size: many; D gene: -; CDR3 protein: CASTDRMELYGYTF; CDR3 DNA: TGTGCCAGCACCGACAGGATGGAACTCTATGGCTACACCTTC
J gene: TRBJ2-2; V gene: TRBV12-3/TRBV12-4; clone size: few; D gene: -; CDR3 protein: CASRPSGTGELFF; CDR3 DNA: TGTGCCAGCAGACCCAGCGGGACCGGGGAGCTGTTTTTT
J gene: TRBJ1-1; V gene: TRBV15; clone size: few; D gene: -; CDR3 protein: CATSGNGERGTEAFF; CDR3 DNA: TGTGCCACCAGCGGTAATGGAGAGCGTGGCACTGAAGCTTTCTTT
J gene: TRBJ2-7; V gene: TRBV27; clone size: many; D gene: TRBD1; CDR3 protein: CASSQGVYSYEQYF; CDR3 DNA: TGTGCCAGCAGCCAGGGGGTTTACTCCTACGAGCAGTACTTC
J gene: TRBJ1-6; V gene: TRBV12-3/TRBV12-4; clone size: few; D gene: -; CDR3 protein: CASSLRTPDSPLHF; CDR3 DNA: TGTGCCAGCAGTTTAAGAACCCCAGATTCACCCCTCCACTTT
J gene: TRBJ1-5; V gene: TRBV20-1; clone size: -; D gene: -; CDR3 protein: CSARVSGRFNQPQHF; CDR3 DNA: TGCAGTGCTAGAGTCTCCGGGAGATTCAATCAGCCCCAGCATTTT
J gene: TRBJ1-2; V gene: TRBV20-1; clone size: -; D gene: -; CDR3 protein: CSARDKSAGANYGYTF; CDR3 DNA: TGCAGTGCTAGAGATAAATCGGCAGGGGCTAACTATGGCTACACCTTC
J gene: TRBJ1-2; V gene: TRBV7-2; clone size: -; D gene: -; CDR3 protein: CASSLLAAVGDYGYTF; CDR3 DNA: TGTGCCAGCAGCTTACTGGCTGCCGTAGGGGATTATGGCTACACCTTC
J gene: TRBJ2-3; V gene: TRBV18; clone size: -; D gene: TRBD1; CDR3 protein: CASFRTGGDTQYF; CDR3 DNA: TGTGCCAGCTTCCGGACAGGGGGGGATACGCAGTATTTT
J gene: TRBJ1-2; V gene: TRBV12-3/TRBV12-4; clone size: few; D gene: TRBD1; CDR3 protein: CASSFRSGGRGYTF; CDR3 DNA: TGTGCCAGCAGTTTCCGATCAGGGGGCCGTGGCTACACCTTC
J gene: TRBJ2-3; V gene: TRBV11-2; clone size: -; D gene: -; CDR3 protein: CASSLDQWGTTDTQYF; CDR3 DNA: TGTGCCAGCAGCTTAGATCAGTGGGGTACGACAGATACGCAGTATTTT
J gene: TRBJ1-5; V gene: TRBV20-1; clone size: -; D gene: TRBD1; CDR3 protein: CSASPQGADNQPQHF; CDR3 DNA: TGCAGTGCTAGTCCACAGGGGGCCGACAATCAGCCCCAGCATTTT
J gene: TRBJ1-2; V gene: TRBV29-1; clone size: many; D gene: TRBD1; CDR3 protein: CSVERTGGQNGYTF; CDR3 DNA: TGCAGCGTAGAGCGTACAGGGGGGCAGAATGGCTACACCTTC
J gene: TRBJ2-3; V gene: TRBV7-3; clone size: many; D gene: -; CDR3 protein: CASSLTHAHPTDTQYF; CDR3 DNA: TGTGCCAGCAGCTTAACCCACGCACATCCCACAGATACGCAGTATTTT
J gene: TRBJ2-5; V gene: TRBV27; clone size: few; D gene: -; CDR3 protein: CASSWRLKETQYF; CDR3 DNA: TGTGCCAGCAGTTGGCGCCTTAAAGAGACCCAGTACTTC
J gene: TRBJ1-1; V gene: TRBV12-3/TRBV12-4; clone size: -; D gene: -; CDR3 protein: CASSLGGDFNTEAFF; CDR3 DNA: TGTGCCAGCAGCCTGGGGGGGGACTTCAACACTGAAGCTTTCTTT
J gene: TRBJ1-5; V gene: TRBV2; clone size: many; D gene: -; CDR3 protein: CASSERLRVNQPQHF; CDR3 DNA: TGTGCCAGCAGTGAACGCCTTAGGGTAAATCAGCCCCAGCATTTT
J gene: TRBJ2-3; V gene: TRBV6-5; clone size: -; D gene: -; CDR3 protein: CASSYGRGGDTQYF; CDR3 DNA: TGTGCCAGCAGTTACGGCAGGGGGGGAGATACGCAGTATTTT
J gene: TRBJ1-4; V gene: TRBV28; clone size: -; D gene: -; CDR3 protein: CASRTGSSNEKLFF; CDR3 DNA: TGTGCCAGCCGAACAGGGTCGTCTAATGAAAAACTGTTTTTT
J gene: TRBJ2-2; V gene: TRBV29-1; clone size: many; D gene: TRBD1; CDR3 protein: CSVAKGQGATNTGELFF; CDR3 DNA: TGCAGCGTTGCGAAGGGACAGGGAGCTACGAACACCGGGGAGCTGTTTTTT
J gene: TRBJ2-3; V gene: TRBV5-1; clone size: -; D gene: -; CDR3 protein: CASSLQGKGYTDTQYF; CDR3 DNA: TGCGCCAGCAGCTTGCAGGGGAAGGGTTACACAGATACGCAGTATTTT
J gene: TRBJ1-2; V gene: TRBV29-1; clone size: many; D gene: -; CDR3 protein: CSVPAVAAGGYGYTF; CDR3 DNA: TGCAGCGTTCCGGCAGTAGCCGCGGGGGGTTATGGCTACACCTTC
J gene: TRBJ1-1; V gene: TRBV20-1; clone size: few; D gene: -; CDR3 protein: CSARDPQGRNTEAFF; CDR3 DNA: TGCAGTGCTAGAGATCCTCAGGGGCGAAACACTGAAGCTTTCTTT
J gene: TRBJ1-3; V gene: TRBV28; clone size: few; D gene: TRBD1; CDR3 protein: CASSTGGTGNTIYF; CDR3 DNA: TGTGCCAGCAGTACAGGGGGGACTGGAAACACCATATATTTT
J gene: TRBJ2-7; V gene: TRBV3-1; clone size: -; D gene: -; CDR3 protein: CTSSPNHGGRPRSYEQYF; CDR3 DNA: TGTACCAGCAGTCCTAACCATGGCGGGCGGCCTCGCTCCTACGAGCAGTACTTC
J gene: TRBJ2-4; V gene: TRBV5-6; clone size: -; D gene: -; CDR3 protein: CASSLNSRKGQYF; CDR3 DNA: TGTGCCAGCAGCTTGAACAGCAGAAAGGGTCAGTACTTC
J gene: TRBJ2-3; V gene: TRBV12-3/TRBV12-4; clone size: many; D gene: TRBD2; CDR3 protein: CASSPRTSGGTTDTQYF; CDR3 DNA: TGTGCCAGCAGCCCCAGAACTAGCGGGGGCACCACAGATACGCAGTATTTT
J gene: TRBJ1-1; V gene: TRBV20-1; clone size: -; D gene: TRBD1; CDR3 protein: CSAVDSDRAYTEAFF; CDR3 DNA: TGCAGTGCTGTTGACTCTGACAGGGCGTACACTGAAGCTTTCTTT
J gene: TRBJ1-1; V gene: TRBV21-1; clone size: few; D gene: -; CDR3 protein: CASRPAGREAFF; CDR3 DNA: TGTGCCAGCAGGCCTGCGGGACGGGAAGCTTTCTTT
J gene: TRBJ2-3; V gene: TRBV29-1; clone size: -; D gene: TRBD1; CDR3 protein: CSVEDRGSTDTQYF; CDR3 DNA: TGCAGCGTGGAGGACAGGGGGAGCACAGATACGCAGTATTTT
J gene: TRBJ2-2; V gene: TRBV30; clone size: -; D gene: -; CDR3 protein: CAWTRIRGSAPGELFF; CDR3 DNA: TGTGCCTGGACCAGAATACGAGGTTCGGCCCCCGGGGAGCTGTTTTTT
J gene: TRBJ1-1; V gene: TRBV6-2/TRBV6-3; clone size: -; D gene: -; CDR3 protein: CASSYEKGRLNTEAFF; CDR3 DNA: TGTGCCAGCAGTTACGAGAAGGGCAGATTGAACACTGAAGCTTTCTTT